The present T cell receptor beta chain was sequenced within a study of radiotherapy plus CTLA-4 blockade in lung cancer. Study-wide background: Disease control was achieved by around 32% of patients, and objective responses by 18%.

Findings and caveats of the study: How blood T cell clones changed early, along with interferon-beta, reportedly forecast response best. Expansion of tumor-derived TCR clones was observed in blood after radiotherapy plus ipilimumab.

Trimming removed 4 bases at V and 5 bases at J, with 8 bases between. Germline V gene sequence: CDR1 SGHDN, CDR2 FVKESK. The CDR3 runs 12 residues. Those with chemo-refractory metastatic non-small-cell lung cancer were treated with focal radiation combined with CTLA-4 blockade using ipilimumab. Assay: immunoSEQ multiplex PCR; the TCRdb copy retains only in-frame clones and omits some. The sample has 30,000 to 45,000 clones; 70% to 80% are singletons. This clone has more than one count but fewer than ten. Its antigen is currently unknown. The source of this sequence is a human donor with non-small cell lung cancer who had stable disease on radiotherapy plus ipilimumab. The sequencing used peripheral blood, collected from a patient treated with radiotherapy plus ipilimumab. This chain uses TRBV14 with TRBJ1-2; D is undetermined. The CDR3 region has the DNA TGTGCCAGCAGCCCGGGAATTTATGGCTACACCTTC. As protein: CASSPGIYGYTF.